The 27 T cell receptor beta chains listed next were all sequenced from one sample in a study of regulatory T cells in long-lasting Graves disease. Indicated time point: persistent/refractory GD, antithyroid drugs over 5 years with positive TRAb. Isolated PBMC RNA provided the starting material for the TCR library. Arm-PCR with iRepertoire HTBI primers amplified the CDR3 regions for these TCR beta libraries. TCRdb re-analysed the multiplex PCR reads in MiXCR, keeping a single row per CDR3 protein. This table holds roughly 360,000 distinct CDR3 sequences, about 23% found once. The sequenced sample was peripheral blood mononuclear cells (PBMCs), obtained when the disease was refractory, from a patient treated with antithyroid drugs. Receptor source: a woman aged 40 to 50 with Graves disease.

The gene calls are TRBV7-9 and TRBJ1-1; 7 bases are shared with TRBD1. J lost 5 bases, V lost 1 base, and 4 bases had no gene match. This CDR3 comprises 14 residues. Per the germline V gene, CDR1 is SEHNR and CDR2 is FQNEAQ (reference sequence). Here the CDR3 DNA reads TGTGCCAGCAGCTTAGGAGGGGGCGCGACTGAAGCTTTCTTT. It codes for CASSLGGGATEAFF.

The chain couples TRBV12-3 or TRBV12-4 to TRBJ2-1; perhaps TRBD1 as D (5 bases). CDR3 length: 12 residues. V was pared by 6 bases and J by 6 bases, with 9 bases between. For the CDR3, the DNA is TGTGCCAGCAGCCCGGACACCAATGAGCAGTTCTTC. It encodes CASSPDTNEQFF.

This clonotype has at least ten counts. This sequence joins TRBV20-1 and TRBJ1-5; TRBD1 matches 8 bases. The CDR3 has 16 amino acids. Germline CDR1 reads DFQATT; CDR2 reads SNEGSKA (reference sequence). With 7 bases clipped from V and 1 base from J, the junction kept 12 bases outside the gene matches. The CDR3 spells CSVGGQDFTSNQPQHF. DNA of the CDR3: TGCAGTGTGGGGGGACAGGACTTTACGAGCAATCAGCCCCAGCATTTT.

This clonotype was detected only a few times. The CDR3 loop is CSASETAGANVLTF. The CDR3 DNA is TGCAGTGCTAGTGAGACAGCTGGGGCCAACGTCCTGACTTTC. V and J are TRBV20-1 and TRBJ2-6; maybe TRBD1 (5 bases). The CDR3 spans 14 residues. Germline lookup yields CDR1 DFQATT and CDR2 SNEGSKA (reference sequence). Trimming stripped 3 bases from V and 2 bases from J, with 8 bases between.

This clonotype was found a few times. The germline gene is not matched at one end of the junction; a read error may be the cause. J is TRBJ2-7 and V is TRBV7-2, with D perhaps matching TRBD1 (5 bases). The CDR3 is 17 residues long. CDR1 is SGHTA, CDR2 FQGNSA, per germline. CDR3 sequence reads: CASSGRGSRPNSYERYF. CDR3 nucleotide sequence: TGTGCCAGCAGCGGTAGGGGCTCGCGACCCAACTCTTACGAGCGGTACTTC.

The chain links TRBV7-9 to TRBJ2-7; no clear D. Germline lookup yields CDR1 SEHNR and CDR2 FQNEAQ (reference sequence). V lost 1 base and J lost 3, with 10 bases in between. The CDR3 has 14 residues. The CDR3 region has the DNA TGTGCCAGCAGCTTAGGACACTTAAACTACGAGCAGTACTTC. Translating it yields CASSLGHLNYEQYF.

The table lists this clonotype with a few counts. This rearrangement joins TRBV7-9 to TRBJ2-5, with a weak D call TRBD2 (5 bases). CDR3 size: 14 residues. The germline gives CDR1 SEHNR, CDR2 FQNEAQ (reference sequence). V lost 6 bases and J lost 3, with 14 bases in between. The CDR3 DNA is TGTGCCAGCAGTCCGCAGATCGGGGAAGAGACCCAGTACTTC. Translating it yields CASSPQIGEETQYF.

This clonotype was recorded a few times. The rearrangement uses TRBV19 and TRBJ1-2; D is possibly TRBD1 (5 bases). Looked up from germline, CDR1 is LNHDA and CDR2 is SQIVND (reference sequence). The CDR3 runs to 12 residues. V lost 7 bases, J lost 8 bases, and 14 bases lay in between. CDR3 amino acids: CASTPGPRGYTF. The CDR3 nucleotides read TGTGCCAGTACCCCGGGACCTCGGGGCTACACCTTC.

The V call is TRBV2, the J call TRBJ2-2, with D maybe TRBD2 (6 bases). Trimming stripped 7 bases from V and 7 bases from J, with 10 bases between. Germline loops: CDR1 SNHLY, CDR2 FYNNEI. This CDR3 has 12 residues. CDR3 nucleotides: TGTGCCAGCACAGCGGGCTTCGGGGAGCTGTTTTTT. Protein product: CASTAGFGELFF.

The chain is built from TRBV29-1 and TRBJ1-1; D unclear. This CDR3 contains 12 residues. Trimming stripped 2 bases from V and 4 bases from J, with 8 bases between. CDR1 is SQVTM, CDR2 ANQGSEA, per germline. In DNA form, the CDR3 reads TGCAGCGTTGAATGGGGAGGCACTGAAGCTTTCTTT. This gives the protein CSVEWGGTEAFF. Drawing the rest from reference TRBV29-1 and TRBJ1-1, the complete variable domain is SAVISQKPSRDICQRGTSLTIQCQVDSQVTMMFWYRQQPGQSLTLIATANQGSEATYESGFVIDKFPISRPNLTFSTLTVSNMSPEDSSIYLCSVEWGGTEAFFGQGTRLTVV.

This clonotype was counted many times. V is TRBV6-1 and J is TRBJ1-4; D perhaps matches TRBD1 (6 bases). The CDR3 length is 13 residues. Germline V gene sequence: CDR1 MNHNS, CDR2 SASEGT. V was cut by 6 bases and J by 4 bases, with 9 bases left in between. For the CDR3, the DNA is TGTGCCAGCAGCAGGGGCCGTAATGAAAAACTGTTTTTT. Amino acids: CASSRGRNEKLFF.

Ten or more counts support this clonotype. The gene calls are TRBV28 and TRBJ1-1, with a possible D match to TRBD1 (6 bases). The CDR3 has 14 amino acids. CDR1 is MDHEN, CDR2 SYDVKM, per germline. The ends were cut back, 6 bases at V and 3 bases at J, with 14 bases in the middle. The CDR3 bases are TGTGCCAGCAGACTGGACAGCTTTTACACTGAAGCTTTCTTT. It specifies CASRLDSFYTEAFF. Together with reference TRBV28 and TRBJ1-1, the CDR3 gives the full variable domain: DVKVTQSSRYLVKRTGEKVFLECVQDMDHENMFWYRQDPGLGLRLIYFSYDVKMKEKGDIPEGYSVSREKKERFSLILESASTNQTSMYLCASRLDSFYTEAFFGQGTRLTVV.

This clonotype was observed a handful of times. The genes are TRBV5-8 and TRBJ2-5, with D perhaps matching TRBD1 or TRBD2 (7 bases each). CDR1 and CDR2 from the germline V gene are SGHTS and YDEGEE. This CDR3 contains 15 residues. V was trimmed by 1 base and J by 5 bases, leaving 15 bases between them. The CDR3 is CASSLRQGGAETQYF. In DNA, the CDR3 is TGTGCCAGCAGCTTGAGACAGGGAGGGGCGGAGACCCAGTACTTC.

This rearrangement joins TRBV11-2 to TRBJ2-3; no definite D call. Trimming took off 5 bases at V and 4 bases at J, with 7 bases between the two ends. The CDR3 sequence is 12 residues long. Germline V gene sequence: CDR1 SGHAT, CDR2 FQNNGV. The CDR3 here is CASSHRSDTQYF. The CDR3 coding sequence is TGTGCCAGCAGCCACAGATCAGATACGCAGTATTTT.

This clonotype was seen a handful of times. The gene calls are TRBV7-2 and TRBJ1-1; 8 bases align to TRBD1. Trimming at V came to 1 base and at J to 0 bases, leaving 7 bases not matched to a gene. The germline gives CDR1 SGHTA, CDR2 FQGNSA. CDR3 length equals 17 residues. CDR3 nucleotide sequence: TGTGCCAGCAGCTTAGTCTCCAGGGGGCAAATGAACACTGAAGCTTTCTTT. This encodes CASSLVSRGQMNTEAFF.

The table lists this clonotype with a few counts. V usage is TRBV3-1 and J usage is TRBJ2-7, with D maybe TRBD2 (5 bases). The V and J ends lost 2 bases and 12 bases respectively, with 14 bases between them. Germline V gene data show CDR1 as LGHDT and CDR2 as YNNKEL (reference sequence). The CDR3 extends over 12 amino acids. The CDR3 region has the DNA TGTGCCAGCAGCCAAAGTCGAGGGAGTGTGTACTTC. As protein: CASSQSRGSVYF.

A few counts support this clonotype. The chain uses TRBV5-1 and TRBJ2-5, with D tentatively TRBD1 (5 bases). V was shortened by 1 base and J by 4 bases, with 8 bases between the two germline ends. Germline V gene lookup returns CDR1 SGHRS and CDR2 YFSETQ. The CDR3 loop spans 13 amino acids. CDR3 nucleotides: TGCGCCAGCAGCTTGAGGGGTGGAGAGACCCAGTACTTC. This codes for CASSLRGGETQYF.

On this clonotype itself: This may be a read error: a much more frequent sequence differs by one nucleotide. V usage is TRBV15 and J usage is TRBJ2-1; no clear D gene. Trimming removed 3 bases from V and 10 bases from J, with 19 bases in between. Germline V gives CDR1 LNHNV, CDR2 YYDKDF (reference sequence). The CDR3 is made up of 15 amino acids. CDR3 DNA sequence: TGTGCCACCAGCAGGGTAGGGTCGCCTACTCACGAGCAGTTCTTC. It translates to CATSRVGSPTHEQFF.

This clonotype appeared many times. V is TRBV28 and J is TRBJ2-7; D is unclear. Trimming shortened V by 3 bases and J by 0 bases, and 12 bases separated the two germline ends. CDR3 length: 15 residues. Germline V gene data show CDR1 as MDHEN and CDR2 as SYDVKM. The CDR3 DNA reads TGTGCCAGCAGTTTTGGGTCCCGGGTCTCCTACGAGCAGTACTTC. Translation gives CASSFGSRVSYEQYF.

This clonotype was seen only a few times. V gene TRBV9 combines with J gene TRBJ2-7, with a weak D call TRBD1 (7 bases). CDR3 length: 16 residues. Germline CDR1 SGDLS, CDR2 YYNGEE. The ends were cut back, 3 bases at V and 0 bases at J, with 16 bases in the middle. As DNA, the CDR3 is TGTGCCAGCAGCGCGACAGGGCCCGGGGGCTCCTACGAGCAGTACTTC. It translates to CASSATGPGGSYEQYF.

To note about this clonotype: A read error may produce the germline difference seen at one junction end. The chain carries TRBV7-7 and TRBJ2-7; D is perhaps TRBD2 (6 bases). This CDR3 has 15 amino acids. The germline gives CDR1 SSHAT, CDR2 FNYEAQ (reference sequence). CDR3 DNA: TGTGCTAGCAGCCCGGACCCGGGACTGTCCCTGGAGCAGTACTTC. It codes for CASSPDPGLSLEQYF.

In regard to this clonotype: This sequence may be a read error, since a much larger clone differs from it by one base. The chain combines TRBV2 with TRBJ2-7, with 12 bases fitting TRBD2. V trimming: 3 bases; J trimming: 4 bases; junction bases outside the gene matches: 16. The length of the CDR3 is 19 residues. CDR1 and CDR2 (germline): SNHLY, FYNNEI. Here the CDR3 DNA reads TGTGCCAGCAGTGACCCCGGAGCCCTGACTAGCGGGAGAACGTACGAGCAGTACTTC. Residues: CASSDPGALTSGRTYEQYF.

This clonotype showed up many times. CDR3 nucleotide sequence: TGTGCCACCAGCAGAGTACCGAACTATGGCTACACCTTC. This gives the protein CATSRVPNYGYTF. The V and J genes are TRBV15 and TRBJ1-2; D is undetermined. V was shortened by 1 base and J by 2 bases, with 5 bases between the two germline ends. Per the germline V gene, CDR1 is LNHNV and CDR2 is YYDKDF (reference sequence). There are 13 residues in the CDR3.

The table lists this clonotype with many counts. The V call is TRBV7-6, the J call TRBJ2-5; D could derive from TRBD1 or TRBD2 (6 bases each). Germline assignment: CDR1 SGHVS and CDR2 FNYEAQ. V was cut by 3 bases and J by 3 bases, with 14 bases left in between. The CDR3 covers 15 residues. Here the CDR3 reads CASSFSGAREETQYF. DNA of the CDR3: TGTGCCAGCAGCTTTTCGGGGGCTAGGGAAGAGACCCAGTACTTC.

This clonotype was seen more than once but under ten times. J is TRBJ2-1 and V is TRBV6-1; TRBD2 matches at 8 bases. The germline gives CDR1 MNHNS, CDR2 SASEGT. V lost 6 bases, J lost 7 bases, and 8 bases stayed unmatched. This CDR3 contains 14 residues. The CDR3 protein is CASSHSGSGNEQFF. CDR3 sequence (DNA): TGTGCCAGCAGCCACAGCGGGAGCGGGAATGAGCAGTTCTTC.

This clonotype was observed many times. V and J are TRBV15 and TRBJ2-4, with D possibly matching TRBD1 (6 bases). The V gene lost 3 bases and the J gene lost 6 bases, with 18 bases spanning the gap. CDR3 length: 16 residues. Germline CDR1 is LNHNV and CDR2 is YYDKDF (reference sequence). The CDR3 nucleotides read TGTGCCACCAGCAGCCCCGACGGGACACCACGAAACATTCAGTACTTC. It codes for CATSSPDGTPRNIQYF.

On this clonotype itself: A much larger clone differs from this one at a single base, so this may be a read error. The genes are TRBV29-1 and TRBJ2-5; TRBD2 might be the D (5 bases). The V gene's germline CDR1 is SQVTM and CDR2 ANQGSEA. CDR3 size: 12 residues. The CDR3 protein is CSLIDYEETRYF. The CDR3 DNA reads as TGCAGCTTAATTGACTACGAGGAGACCCGGTACTTC.